The text below deals with one TCR beta chain. Its specificity is not known. The sample is drawn from a study of T cell responses to AZD1222 COVID-19 vaccine. Overall study: Second doses were pooled across both intervals (about 4 or about 12 weeks).

TCRdb's table, derived via immunoSEQ multiplex PCR, lists solely in-frame clones and lacks some. This table holds approximately 130,000 clones, approximately 91% found once. Findings and limits, study-wide: Across spike, vaccine-associated CD4 TCRs were found, dominant at 160-218 and 743-854. Just five to seven AZD1222 recipients tested seropositive at baseline. The repertoires were collected only after the peak T cell response.

The germline V gene encodes CDR1 LNHDA and CDR2 SQIVND (reference sequence). This CDR3 is 15 amino acids long. V was pared by 4 bases and J by 4 bases, with 7 bases of the junction left unmatched. The rearrangement links TRBV19 to TRBJ1-5; 7 positions match TRBD1. The sequence came from an adult in good health. The material was peripheral blood, obtained on day 0 of AZD1222 vaccination. The CDR3: CASSKDRWGNQPQHF. CDR3 bases: TGTGCCAGTAGTAAGGACAGGTGGGGTAATCAGCCCCAGCATTTT.